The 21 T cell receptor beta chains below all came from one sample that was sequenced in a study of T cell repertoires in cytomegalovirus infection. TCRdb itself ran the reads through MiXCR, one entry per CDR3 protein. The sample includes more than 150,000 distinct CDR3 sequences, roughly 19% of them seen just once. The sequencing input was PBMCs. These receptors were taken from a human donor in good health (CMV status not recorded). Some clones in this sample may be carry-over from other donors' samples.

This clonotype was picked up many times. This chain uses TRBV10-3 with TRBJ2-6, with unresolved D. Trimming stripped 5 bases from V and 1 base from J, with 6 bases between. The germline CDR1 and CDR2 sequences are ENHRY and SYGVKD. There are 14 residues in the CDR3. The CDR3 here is CAISPGSGANVLTF. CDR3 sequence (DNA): TGTGCCATCAGTCCGGGTTCTGGGGCCAACGTCCTGACTTTC.

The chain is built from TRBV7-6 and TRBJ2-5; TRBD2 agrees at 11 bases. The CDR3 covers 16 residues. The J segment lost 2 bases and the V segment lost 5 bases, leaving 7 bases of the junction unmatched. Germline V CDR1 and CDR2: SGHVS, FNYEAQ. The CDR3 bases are TGTGCCAGCAGCCTTACTAGCGGGGGAGCGCAAGAGACCCAGTACTTC. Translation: CASSLTSGGAQETQYF.

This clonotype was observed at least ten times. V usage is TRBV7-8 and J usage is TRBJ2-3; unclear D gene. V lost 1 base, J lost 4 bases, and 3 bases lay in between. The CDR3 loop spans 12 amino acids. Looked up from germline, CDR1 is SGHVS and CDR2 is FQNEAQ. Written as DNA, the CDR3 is TGTGCCAGCAGCTTAGTTTCAGATACGCAGTATTTT. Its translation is CASSLVSDTQYF.

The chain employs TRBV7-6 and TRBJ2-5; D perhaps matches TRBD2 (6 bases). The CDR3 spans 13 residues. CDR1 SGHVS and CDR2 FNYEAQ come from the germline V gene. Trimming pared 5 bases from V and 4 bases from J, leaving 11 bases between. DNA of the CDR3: TGTGCCAGCAGCCAAGGGACTTTAGAGACCCAGTACTTC. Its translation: CASSQGTLETQYF.

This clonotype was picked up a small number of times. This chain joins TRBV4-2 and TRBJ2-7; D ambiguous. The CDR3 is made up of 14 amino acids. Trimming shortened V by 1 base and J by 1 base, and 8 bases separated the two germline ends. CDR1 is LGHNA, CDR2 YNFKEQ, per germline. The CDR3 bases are TGTGCCAGCAGCCAAGGGGCCACTTCCTACGAGCAGTACTTC. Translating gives CASSQGATSYEQYF.

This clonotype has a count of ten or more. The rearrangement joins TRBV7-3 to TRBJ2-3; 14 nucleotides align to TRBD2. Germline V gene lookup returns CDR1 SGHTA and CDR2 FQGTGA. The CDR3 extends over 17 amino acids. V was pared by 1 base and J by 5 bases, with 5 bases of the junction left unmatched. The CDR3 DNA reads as TGTGCCAGCAGCTTAATGGGACTAGCGGGAGATGGAGATACGCAGTATTTT. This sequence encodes CASSLMGLAGDGDTQYF. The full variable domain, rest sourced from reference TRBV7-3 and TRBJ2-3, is GAGVSQTPSNKVTEKGKYVELRCDPISGHTALYWYRQSLGQGPEFLIYFQGTGAADDSGLPNDRFFAVRPEGSVSTLKIQRTERGDSAVYLCASSLMGLAGDGDTQYFGPGTRLTVL.

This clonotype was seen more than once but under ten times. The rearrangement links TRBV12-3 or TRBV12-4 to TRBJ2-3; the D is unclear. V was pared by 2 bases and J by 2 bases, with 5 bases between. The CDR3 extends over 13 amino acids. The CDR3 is CASSLYYTDTQYF. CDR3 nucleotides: TGTGCCAGCAGTTTATACTACACAGATACGCAGTATTTT.

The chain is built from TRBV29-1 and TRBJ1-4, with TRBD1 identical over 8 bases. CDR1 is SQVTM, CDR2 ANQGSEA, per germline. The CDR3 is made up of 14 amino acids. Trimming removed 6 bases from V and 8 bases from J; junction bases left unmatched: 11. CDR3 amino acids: CSVKPMTGEEKLFF. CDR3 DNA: TGCAGCGTCAAACCCATGACAGGGGAGGAAAAACTGTTTTTT.

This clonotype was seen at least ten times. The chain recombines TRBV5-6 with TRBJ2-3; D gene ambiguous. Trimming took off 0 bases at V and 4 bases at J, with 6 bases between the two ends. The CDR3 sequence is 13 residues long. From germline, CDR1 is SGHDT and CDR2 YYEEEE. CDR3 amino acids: CASSLAMADTQYF. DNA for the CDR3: TGTGCCAGCAGCTTGGCGATGGCAGATACGCAGTATTTT.

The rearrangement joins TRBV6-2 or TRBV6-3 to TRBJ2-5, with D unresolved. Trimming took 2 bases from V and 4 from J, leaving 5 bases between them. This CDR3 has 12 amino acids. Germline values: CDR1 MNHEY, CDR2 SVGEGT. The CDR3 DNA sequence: TGTGCCAGCAGTTACAGAGTAGAGACCCAGTACTTC. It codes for CASSYRVETQYF.

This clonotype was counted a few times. The CDR3 nucleotides read TGTGCCACCAGCAGAGGATCCATGAACACTGAAGCTTTCTTT. Its protein is CATSRGSMNTEAFF. This sequence joins TRBV15 and TRBJ1-1; D is uncertain. The CDR3 is made up of 14 amino acids. V lost 1 base to trimming and J lost 0 bases, with 6 bases between them. Germline CDR1 reads LNHNV; CDR2 reads YYDKDF (reference sequence). The complete variable domain, with remaining parts taken from reference TRBV15 and TRBJ1-1, reads DAMVIQNPRYQVTQFGKPVTLSCSQTLNHNVMYWYQQKSSQAPKLLFHYYDKDFNNEADTPDNFQSRRPNTSFCFLDIRSPGLGDTAMYLCATSRGSMNTEAFFGQGTRLTVV.

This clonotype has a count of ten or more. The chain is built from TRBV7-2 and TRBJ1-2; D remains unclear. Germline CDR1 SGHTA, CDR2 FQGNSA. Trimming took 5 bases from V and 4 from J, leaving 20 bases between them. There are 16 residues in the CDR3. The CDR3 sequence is CASSPGSGAGPYGYTF. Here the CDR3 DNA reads TGTGCCAGCAGCCCGGGATCGGGAGCAGGCCCCTATGGCTACACCTTC. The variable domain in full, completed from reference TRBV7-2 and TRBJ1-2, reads GAGVSQSPSNKVTEKGKDVELRCDPISGHTALYWYRQSLGQGLEFLIYFQGNSAPDKSGLPSDRFSAERTGGSVSTLTIQRTQQEDSAVYLCASSPGSGAGPYGYTFGSGTRLTVV.

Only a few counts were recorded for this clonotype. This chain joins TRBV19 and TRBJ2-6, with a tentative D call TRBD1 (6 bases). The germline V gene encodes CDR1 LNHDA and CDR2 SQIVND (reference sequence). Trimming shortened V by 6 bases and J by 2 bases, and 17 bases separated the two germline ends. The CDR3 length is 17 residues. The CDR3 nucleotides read TGTGCCAGTAGGAACTCAGGGGCCGCCGCTGGGGCCAACGTCCTGACTTTC. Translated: CASRNSGAAAGANVLTF.

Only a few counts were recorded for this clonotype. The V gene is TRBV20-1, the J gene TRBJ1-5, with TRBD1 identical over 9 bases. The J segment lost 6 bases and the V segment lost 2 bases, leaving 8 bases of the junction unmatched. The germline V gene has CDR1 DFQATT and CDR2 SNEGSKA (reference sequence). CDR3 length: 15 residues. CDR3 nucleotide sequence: TGCAGTGCTAGATTTAAGGGACAGGGAGGTCAGCCCCAGCATTTT. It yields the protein CSARFKGQGGQPQHF.

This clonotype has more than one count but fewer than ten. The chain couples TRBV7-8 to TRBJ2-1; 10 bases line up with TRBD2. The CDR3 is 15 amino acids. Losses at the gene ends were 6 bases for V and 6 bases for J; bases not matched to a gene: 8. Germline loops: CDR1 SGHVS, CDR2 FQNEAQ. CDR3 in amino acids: CASRGAAGGFNEQFF. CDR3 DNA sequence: TGTGCCAGCAGGGGTGCAGCGGGAGGGTTCAATGAGCAGTTCTTC.

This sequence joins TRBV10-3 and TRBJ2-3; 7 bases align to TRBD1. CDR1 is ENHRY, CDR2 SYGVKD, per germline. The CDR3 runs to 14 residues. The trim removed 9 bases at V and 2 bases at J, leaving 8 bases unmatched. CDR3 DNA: TGTGCCATGGGGGACAGCTATGACACAGATACGCAGTATTTT. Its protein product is CAMGDSYDTDTQYF.

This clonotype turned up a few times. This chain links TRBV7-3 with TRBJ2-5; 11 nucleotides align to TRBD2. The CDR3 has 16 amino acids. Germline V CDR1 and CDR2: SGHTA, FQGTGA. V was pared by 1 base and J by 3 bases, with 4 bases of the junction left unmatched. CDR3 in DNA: TGTGCCAGCAGCTTAAGCGGGACTAGCGGCAAAGAGACCCAGTACTTC. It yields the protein CASSLSGTSGKETQYF.

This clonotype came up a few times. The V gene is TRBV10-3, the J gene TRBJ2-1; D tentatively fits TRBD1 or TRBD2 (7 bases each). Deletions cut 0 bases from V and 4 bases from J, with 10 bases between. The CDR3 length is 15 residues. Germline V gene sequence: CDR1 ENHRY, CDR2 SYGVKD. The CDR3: CAISESRGGYNEQFF. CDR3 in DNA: TGTGCCATCAGTGAGTCCAGGGGGGGATACAATGAGCAGTTCTTC.

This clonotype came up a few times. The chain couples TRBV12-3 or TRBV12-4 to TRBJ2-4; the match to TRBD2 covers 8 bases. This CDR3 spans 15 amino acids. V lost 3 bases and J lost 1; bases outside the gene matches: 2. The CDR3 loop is CASSFTGGAKNIQYF. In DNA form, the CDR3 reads TGTGCCAGCAGTTTCACGGGGGGGGCCAAAAACATTCAGTACTTC.

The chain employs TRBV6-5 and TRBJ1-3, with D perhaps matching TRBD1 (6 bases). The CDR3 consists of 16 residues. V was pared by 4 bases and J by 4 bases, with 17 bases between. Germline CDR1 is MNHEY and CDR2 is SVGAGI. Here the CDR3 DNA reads TGTGCCAGCAGTTCCCTCGGACAGTTAAGAGGAAACACCATATATTTT. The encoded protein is CASSSLGQLRGNTIYF.

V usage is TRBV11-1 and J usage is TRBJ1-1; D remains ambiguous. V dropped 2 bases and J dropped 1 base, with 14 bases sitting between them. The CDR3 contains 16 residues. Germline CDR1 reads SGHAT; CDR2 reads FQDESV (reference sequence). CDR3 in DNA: TGTGCCAGCAGCTTAACCCCAGGACGGACGAACACTGAAGCTTTCTTT. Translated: CASSLTPGRTNTEAFF.